A single sample gave rise to the 31 T cell receptor beta chains below, sequenced in a study of CD4 T cells in relation to SARS-CoV-2 and coronaviruses. Before the COVID-19 pandemic, during about 2010-2018, CD4+ T cells were taken from unexposed donors. TCRdb's copy holds only in-frame clones and misses some; the assay was immunoSEQ multiplex PCR. The sample consists of nearly 70,000 clones, more than 80% of them appearing once. Sequenced sample: naive CD4+ T cells from PBMCs. The subset here: naive CD4+ T cells isolated by negative enrichment. These receptors were collected from a human donor in good health.

The rearrangement uses TRBV28 and TRBJ1-2; D unclear. Germline V gene sequence: CDR1 MDHEN, CDR2 SYDVKM. The V gene lost 10 bases and the J gene lost 0 bases, with 12 bases spanning the gap. The CDR3 sequence is 13 residues long. The CDR3 region is CAIETPANYGYTF. CDR3 DNA sequence: TGTGCCATTGAGACCCCAGCTAACTATGGCTACACCTTC.

The gene calls are TRBV7-3 and TRBJ1-2, with 8 bases fitting TRBD1. The V gene's germline CDR1 is SGHTA and CDR2 FQGTGA. This CDR3 region has 13 residues. J gave up 8 bases and V 5 bases, and 7 bases lay outside the gene matches. The CDR3 DNA sequence: TGTGCCAGCAGCCCGTCAGGGGGCTGGGGCTACACCTTC. Translated, it gives CASSPSGGWGYTF. The whole variable domain, remainder taken from reference TRBV7-3 and TRBJ1-2, is GAGVSQTPSNKVTEKGKYVELRCDPISGHTALYWYRQSLGQGPEFLIYFQGTGAADDSGLPNDRFFAVRPEGSVSTLKIQRTERGDSAVYLCASSPSGGWGYTFGSGTRLTVV.

The rearrangement joins TRBV28 to TRBJ2-7, with 11 nucleotides matching TRBD2. V was clipped by 4 bases and J by 0 bases; unmatched bases: 11. The CDR3 spans 18 residues. Per germline, CDR1 MDHEN and CDR2 SYDVKM. The CDR3 reads CASSSRSGTSGRSYEQYF. CDR3 in DNA: TGTGCCAGCAGTTCCCGGTCCGGGACTAGCGGCCGCTCCTACGAGCAGTACTTC.

The gene calls are TRBV5-1 and TRBJ2-5; D is unclear. The CDR3 extends over 15 amino acids. The germline gives CDR1 SGHRS, CDR2 YFSETQ. Trimming left V 4 bases short and J 5 bases short, with 18 bases between. CDR3 residues: CASSPLVAAWETQYF. Written as DNA, the CDR3 is TGCGCCAGCAGCCCACTGGTAGCCGCTTGGGAGACCCAGTACTTC.

The gene calls are TRBV19 and TRBJ1-2, with D tentatively TRBD1 (6 bases). Germline CDR1 reads LNHDA; CDR2 reads SQIVND (reference sequence). Trimming shortened V by 0 bases and J by 6 bases, and 11 bases separated the two germline ends. This CDR3 is built from 14 residues. CDR3 sequence reads: CASSIDRGGDGYTF. Written as DNA, the CDR3 is TGTGCCAGTAGTATAGACAGGGGAGGTGATGGCTACACCTTC.

The chain has TRBV3-1 (or the pseudogene TRBV3-2) and TRBJ1-2; 8 nucleotides match TRBD1. Germline trimming cut 9 bases from V and 5 bases from J; bases unmatched to any gene: 14. Germline values: CDR1 LGHDT, CDR2 YNNKEL (reference sequence). There are 15 residues in the CDR3. The CDR3: CASGSGCRGPYGYTF. CDR3 bases: TGTGCCAGTGGATCGGGATGCAGGGGGCCATATGGCTACACCTTC.

The chain recombines TRBV18 with TRBJ2-1; D ambiguous. CDR1 is KGHSH, CDR2 LQKENI, per germline. Between the trimmed V and J ends, which lost 3 bases and 1 base, there was a span of 19 bases. The CDR3 is 18 amino acids. Here the CDR3 DNA reads TGTGCCAGCTCACCTACCGCACCCATGGACGGTTCCTACAATGAGCAGTTCTTC. This sequence encodes CASSPTAPMDGSYNEQFF.

The V and J genes are TRBV5-1 and TRBJ2-7; TRBD2 matches 8 bases. This CDR3 comprises 14 residues. V lost 4 bases to trimming and J lost 4 bases; unmatched junction nucleotides: 7. Germline lookup yields CDR1 SGHRS and CDR2 YFSETQ. CDR3 coding DNA: TGCGCCAGCAGCCCCAGCGGGAGCGGGTACGAGCAGTACTTC. It codes for CASSPSGSGYEQYF.

The chain joins TRBV24-1 to TRBJ1-1; D not resolved. This CDR3 has 13 amino acids. Germline-derived CDR1 and CDR2 are KGHDR and SFDVKD. Trimming removed 9 bases at V and 3 bases at J, with 13 bases between. The CDR3 loop is CATGGSGDTEAFF. CDR3 nucleotide sequence: TGTGCCACCGGTGGATCTGGGGACACTGAAGCTTTCTTT.

This clone was seen a single time. J is TRBJ1-5 and V is TRBV28; 9 bases align to TRBD1. The J segment lost 2 bases and the V segment lost 3 bases, leaving 11 bases of the junction unmatched. This CDR3 region has 18 residues. Germline CDR1 reads MDHEN; CDR2 reads SYDVKM. The CDR3 region has the DNA TGTGCCAGCAGTTTTACAGGGGGCAAAATTGTTGGCAATCAGCCCCAGCATTTT. Protein product: CASSFTGGKIVGNQPQHF.

The chain couples TRBV10-3 to TRBJ2-5, with 12 positions matching TRBD2. Germline CDR1 ENHRY, CDR2 SYGVKD. The CDR3 contains 15 residues. Trimming took 4 bases from V and 1 from J; bases not matched to a gene: 1. Here the CDR3 DNA reads TGTGCCATCAGTGCGACTAGCGGGGGCCAAGAGACCCAGTACTTC. Residues: CAISATSGGQETQYF.

This clone appeared once. The chain couples TRBV6-1 to TRBJ2-6; D uncertain. The V and J ends lost 3 bases and 4 bases respectively, with 7 bases between them. From germline, CDR1 is MNHNS and CDR2 SASEGT. This CDR3 comprises 14 residues. The CDR3 DNA reads as TGTGCCAGCAGTGAGTCACCCGGGGCCAACGTCCTGACTTTC. Translation gives CASSESPGANVLTF.

The chain uses TRBV19 and TRBJ2-3; TRBD2 matches 9 bases. The CDR3 contains 16 residues. Germline trimming cut 6 bases from V and 1 base from J; bases unmatched to any gene: 8. Germline values: CDR1 LNHDA, CDR2 SQIVND (reference sequence). DNA for the CDR3: TGTGCCAGTAGCCATCGAGCGGGAGGCGGCACAGATACGCAGTATTTT. It yields the protein CASSHRAGGGTDTQYF.

CDR3 loop: CAISEIDRGSEGYTF. The CDR3, as DNA: TGTGCCATCAGTGAAATCGACAGGGGGTCTGAAGGTTACACCTTC. The gene calls are TRBV10-3 and TRBJ1-2; 9 bases match TRBD1. The ends lost 3 bases at V and 11 bases at J; junction bases unmatched: 13. In germline, CDR1 is ENHRY, CDR2 SYGVKD. The CDR3 covers 15 residues.

The V call is TRBV7-3, the J call TRBJ2-1; 10 bases agree with TRBD2. The CDR3 is made up of 18 amino acids. The junction had 12 bases not matched to a gene; V was cut back by 2 bases and J by 5 bases. The germline V gene encodes CDR1 SGHTA and CDR2 FQGTGA. This chain's CDR3 is CASSLRPSAGGSNNEQFF. CDR3 nucleotide sequence: TGTGCCAGCAGCTTACGCCCATCAGCGGGAGGGTCAAACAATGAGCAGTTCTTC. The complete variable domain, with remaining parts taken from reference TRBV7-3 and TRBJ2-1, reads GAGVSQTPSNKVTEKGKYVELRCDPISGHTALYWYRQSLGQGPEFLIYFQGTGAADDSGLPNDRFFAVRPEGSVSTLKIQRTERGDSAVYLCASSLRPSAGGSNNEQFFGPGTRLTVL.

CDR3 coding DNA: TGTGCCTGGAGTGTATACTTTCCCACGGAGTGGGAATACGAGCAGTACTTC. Protein sequence: CAWSVYFPTEWEYEQYF. The V and J genes are TRBV30 and TRBJ2-7; D is ambiguous. CDR3 size: 17 residues. V was clipped by 0 bases and J by 4 bases, with 22 bases between them. CDR1 and CDR2 from the germline V gene are GTSNPN and SVGIG (reference sequence).

The sample holds one count of this clone. This chain's CDR3 is CASRSFSGRTGNTIYF. CDR3 bases: TGTGCCAGCAGATCCTTTTCAGGGCGGACTGGAAACACCATATATTTT. The chain is built from TRBV28 and TRBJ1-3; maybe TRBD1 (5 bases). With 6 bases removed from V and 2 bases from J, the gap between germline ends came to 17 bases. The CDR3 extends over 16 amino acids. Germline lookup yields CDR1 MDHEN and CDR2 SYDVKM.

The J gene is TRBJ2-3, the V gene TRBV29-1, with no clear D. Germline CDR1 SQVTM, CDR2 ANQGSEA. The CDR3 runs 12 residues. Trimming stripped 6 bases from V and 2 bases from J, with 9 bases between. The CDR3 loop is CSVDSSTDTQYF. In DNA form, the CDR3 reads TGCAGCGTCGACTCATCCACAGATACGCAGTATTTT.

The V call is TRBV28, the J call TRBJ2-7; D gene ambiguous. V was pared by 5 bases and J by 3 bases, with 5 bases between. The CDR3 runs 11 residues. Germline V gene lookup returns CDR1 MDHEN and CDR2 SYDVKM. The CDR3 sequence is CASSPLYEQYF. The CDR3 DNA reads TGTGCCAGCAGTCCCCTCTACGAGCAGTACTTC.

This chain connects TRBV7-2 to TRBJ2-7; 7 bases line up with TRBD1. CDR3 length: 13 residues. Germline V gene sequence: CDR1 SGHTA, CDR2 FQGNSA. J lost 1 base, V lost 6 bases, and 3 bases had no gene match. The CDR3 loop reads CASSLRGSYEQYF. CDR3 sequence (DNA): TGTGCCAGCAGTCTCAGGGGGTCCTACGAGCAGTACTTC.

This CDR3 is CASSLGRGNYGYTF. The CDR3 bases are TGTGCCAGCAGCTTAGGCAGGGGAAACTATGGCTACACCTTC. J is TRBJ1-2 and V is TRBV7-2; perhaps TRBD1 as D (6 bases). V gave up 1 base and J gave up 2 bases, with 8 bases separating them. Germline V gives CDR1 SGHTA, CDR2 FQGNSA. The CDR3 consists of 14 residues.

The chain joins TRBV29-1 to TRBJ1-1, with 8 bases lining up with TRBD1. The germline CDR1 and CDR2 sequences are SQVTM and ANQGSEA. Trimming cost V 7 bases and J 4 bases; bases outside gene matches: 8. The CDR3 sequence is 13 residues long. CDR3 loop: CSASTGVVTEAFF. DNA of the CDR3: TGCAGCGCCTCGACAGGGGTAGTCACTGAAGCTTTCTTT. The full variable domain, in which reference TRBV29-1 and TRBJ1-1 provide the parts outside the CDR3, is SAVISQKPSRDICQRGTSLTIQCQVDSQVTMMFWYRQQPGQSLTLIATANQGSEATYESGFVIDKFPISRPNLTFSTLTVSNMSPEDSSIYLCSASTGVVTEAFFGQGTRLTVV.

The rearrangement uses TRBV18 and TRBJ1-2; tentatively, D is TRBD1 (5 bases). The CDR3 is made up of 13 amino acids. Looked up from germline, CDR1 is KGHSH and CDR2 is LQKENI. V lost 5 bases and J 2 bases, leaving 9 bases between the germline ends. The CDR3 DNA reads TGTGCCAGCTCAGACGACAGAAACTATGGCTACACCTTC. This encodes CASSDDRNYGYTF.

The rearrangement uses TRBV18 and TRBJ2-1; D possibly matches TRBD1 or TRBD2 (6 bases each). This CDR3 is 13 amino acids long. Per germline, CDR1 KGHSH and CDR2 LQKENI. Trimming took off 3 bases at V and 10 bases at J, with 13 bases between the two ends. CDR3 in amino acids: CASSPASGGEQFF. The DNA for the CDR3 is TGTGCCAGCTCACCGGCATCCGGGGGCGAGCAGTTCTTC. Complete variable domain (other parts from reference TRBV18 and TRBJ2-1): NAGVMQNPRHLVRRRGQEARLRCSPMKGHSHVYWYRQLPEEGLKFMVYLQKENIIDESGMPKERFSAEFPKEGPSILRIQQVVRGDSAAYFCASSPASGGEQFFGPGTRLTVL.

The gene calls are TRBV5-1 and TRBJ1-2, with D possibly TRBD1 on 6 matching bases. Deletions cut 4 bases from V and 2 bases from J, with 15 bases between. CDR1 and CDR2 from the germline V gene are SGHRS and YFSETQ. The CDR3 contains 15 residues. The CDR3 sequence is CASSRGTTENYGYTF. CDR3 sequence (DNA): TGCGCCAGCAGCAGGGGGACTACAGAGAACTATGGCTACACCTTC.

This chain uses TRBV6-1 with TRBJ2-5; no definite D call. Trimming took 2 bases from V and 5 from J, leaving 12 bases between them. The CDR3 runs 14 residues. Germline CDR1 MNHNS, CDR2 SASEGT. The CDR3: CASSELWAGETQYF. The CDR3 DNA reads TGTGCCAGCAGTGAACTGTGGGCCGGGGAGACCCAGTACTTC.

The V and J genes are TRBV7-9 and TRBJ1-1, with D perhaps matching TRBD1 (6 bases). The CDR3 contains 13 residues. Germline V gene sequence: CDR1 SEHNR, CDR2 FQNEAQ (reference sequence). Trimming stripped 5 bases from V and 5 bases from J, with 12 bases between. CDR3 nucleotide sequence: TGTGCCAGCAGCCAAACAGGGTATACTGAAGCTTTCTTT. This translates into CASSQTGYTEAFF.

The chain has TRBV6-2 or TRBV6-3 and TRBJ2-7; possible D gene TRBD1, 6 bases. Germline V gene sequence: CDR1 MNHEY, CDR2 SVGEGT. Trimming removed 6 bases from V and 5 bases from J, with 14 bases in between. There are 13 residues in the CDR3. The CDR3 DNA is TGTGCCAGCAGCCCTTGGACAGACGACGAGCAGTACTTC. This codes for CASSPWTDDEQYF.

V and J are TRBV6-6 and TRBJ1-1, with D maybe TRBD1 (6 bases). This CDR3 region has 15 residues. V lost 3 bases to trimming and J lost 2 bases, with 13 bases between them. Germline CDR1 and CDR2: MNHNY and SVGAGI (reference sequence). CDR3 protein: CASSYVQGPNTEAFF. CDR3 DNA: TGTGCCAGCAGTTATGTACAGGGACCCAACACTGAAGCTTTCTTT.

V usage is TRBV6-4 and J usage is TRBJ2-7, with 9 bases fitting TRBD1. In germline, CDR1 is MRHNA, CDR2 SNTAGT. CDR3 length equals 14 residues. J was trimmed by 6 bases and V by 6 bases; bases with no gene match: 9. DNA for the CDR3: TGTGCCAGCAGCCCTGAACAGGGGGCGGGCGAGCAGTACTTC. Amino acid sequence: CASSPEQGAGEQYF.

This chain's CDR3 is CASSSRDVGSYEQYF. DNA of the CDR3: TGTGCCAGCAGCTCCAGGGACGTGGGATCCTACGAGCAGTACTTC. The chain links TRBV5-4 to TRBJ2-7; D tentatively reads TRBD1 or TRBD2 (5 bases each). The germline gives CDR1 SGHNT, CDR2 YYREEE (reference sequence). The CDR3 is 15 amino acids. Trimming took off 3 bases at V and 1 base at J, with 14 bases between the two ends.